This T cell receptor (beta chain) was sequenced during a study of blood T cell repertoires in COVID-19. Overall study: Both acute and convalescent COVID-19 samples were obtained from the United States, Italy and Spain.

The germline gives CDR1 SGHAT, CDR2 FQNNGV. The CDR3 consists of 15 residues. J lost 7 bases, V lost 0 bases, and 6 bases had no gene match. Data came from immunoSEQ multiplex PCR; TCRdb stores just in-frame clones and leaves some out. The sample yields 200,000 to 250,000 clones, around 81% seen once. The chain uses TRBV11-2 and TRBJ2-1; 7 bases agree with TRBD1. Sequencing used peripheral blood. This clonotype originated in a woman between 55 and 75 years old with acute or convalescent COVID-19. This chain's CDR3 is CASSLDRGTVNEQFF. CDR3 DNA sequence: TGTGCCAGCAGCTTAGATCGAGGGACAGTGAATGAGCAGTTCTTC.